One and the same sample provided the 30 T cell receptor beta chains below, sequenced in a study of blood T cell repertoires in COVID-19. Measured with immunoSEQ multiplex PCR; TCRdb has only the in-frame clones, and not every one. The sample yields 150,000 to 200,000 clones, 65% to 85% seen once. The sequenced material came from PBMCs or T cells enriched from blood (not recorded which). The receptors were gathered from a woman aged 25-40 years who had been exposed to COVID-19.

This clone has only one observation. The chain has TRBV6-1 and TRBJ1-2; TRBD1 matches 12 bases. CDR3 length: 18 residues. With V trimmed by 4 bases and J by 4 bases, 13 bases remained unmatched. The germline CDR1 and CDR2 sequences are MNHNS and SASEGT. In nucleotides, the CDR3 is TGTGCCAGCAGTGCGCTTCCGGGACAGGGGGCGCGGGGCTATGGCTACACCTTC. It encodes CASSALPGQGARGYGYTF.

This rearrangement joins TRBV4-1 to TRBJ2-5; D perhaps matches TRBD2 (5 bases). The CDR3 spans 14 residues. Trimming stripped 4 bases from V and 3 bases from J, with 12 bases between. Germline CDR1 reads MGHRA; CDR2 reads YSYEKL. CDR3 coding DNA: TGCGCCAGCAGCCGGACGGAGGCTGAAGAGACCCAGTACTTC. Its translation: CASSRTEAEETQYF.

The chain recombines TRBV12-3 or TRBV12-4 with TRBJ1-2; tentatively, D is TRBD1 (6 bases). The V end lost 6 bases, the J end lost 4 bases, and 12 bases lay between the germline ends. This CDR3 has 13 amino acids. This chain's CDR3 is CASRKTGSYGYTF. The CDR3 coding sequence is TGTGCCAGCAGAAAAACAGGGAGCTATGGCTACACCTTC.

The chain joins TRBV24-1 to TRBJ1-1; D not certain. Looked up from germline, CDR1 is KGHDR and CDR2 is SFDVKD. The CDR3 length is 13 residues. V lost 1 base and J 5 bases, leaving 7 bases between the germline ends. The CDR3 here is CATSDFEDTEAFF. Here the CDR3 DNA reads TGTGCCACCAGTGATTTTGAGGATACTGAAGCTTTCTTT.

The sample holds a few counts of this clone. This chain joins TRBV30 and TRBJ1-2, with D maybe TRBD1 (5 bases). Trimming removed 7 bases from V and 0 bases from J, with 21 bases in between. The germline CDR1 and CDR2 sequences are GTSNPN and SVGIG (reference sequence). The CDR3 runs to 16 residues. The CDR3 nucleotides are TGTGCCTTCCTCACAAGGGGTATAATAGCTAACTATGGCTACACCTTC. Its protein product is CAFLTRGIIANYGYTF.

CDR3 residues: CASSSRDSLAGNTIYF. The CDR3, as DNA: TGTGCCAGCAGCTCCCGGGACAGTTTGGCTGGAAACACCATATATTTT. The genes are TRBV9 and TRBJ1-3; the match to TRBD1 covers 7 bases. This CDR3 is built from 16 residues. Germline V gives CDR1 SGDLS, CDR2 YYNGEE. Unmatched junction bases numbered 9, after V lost 4 bases and J lost 2 bases.

The chain combines TRBV10-1 with TRBJ2-7; weak D call: TRBD1 (7 bases). Per the germline V gene, CDR1 is WNHNN and CDR2 is SYGVQD (reference sequence). V was pared by 10 bases and J by 5 bases, with 18 bases between. CDR3 length: 13 amino acids. CDR3 amino acids: CATQQGGSNEQYF. The CDR3 DNA reads as TGCGCCACCCAGCAGGGGGGTTCCAACGAGCAGTACTTC.

This chain links TRBV7-9 with TRBJ1-4; 8 bases map to TRBD1. The CDR3 length is 15 residues. The ends lost 3 bases at V and 3 bases at J; junction bases unmatched: 3. Germline assignment: CDR1 SEHNR and CDR2 FQNEAQ (reference sequence). CDR3 protein: CASSFDRGANEKLFF. CDR3 DNA: TGTGCCAGCAGCTTCGACAGGGGAGCTAATGAAAAACTGTTTTTT.

The chain has TRBV19 and TRBJ1-1, with D perhaps TRBD1 (5 bases). This CDR3 comprises 12 residues. Germline CDR1 LNHDA, CDR2 SQIVND (reference sequence). V was clipped by 4 bases and J by 4 bases, with 7 bases between them. CDR3 nucleotide sequence: TGTGCCAGTAGTAGTACAGGCACTGAAGCTTTCTTT. Translating it yields CASSSTGTEAFF.

The chain has TRBV3-1 (or the pseudogene TRBV3-2) and TRBJ2-3; 15 positions agree with TRBD2. CDR1 and CDR2 (germline): LGHDT, YNNKEL (reference sequence). V gave up 5 bases and J gave up 0 bases; unmatched junction bases: 6. The CDR3 totals 18 residues. For the CDR3, the DNA is TGTGCCAGCAGCTACGGACTAGCGGGGGGGTTAAGCACAGATACGCAGTATTTT. It encodes CASSYGLAGGLSTDTQYF.

There are a few counts of this clone. The gene calls are TRBV30 and TRBJ2-7; the match to TRBD1 covers 9 bases. The CDR3 sequence is 11 residues long. Germline V gene sequence: CDR1 GTSNPN, CDR2 SVGIG (reference sequence). Trimming cost V 7 bases and J 2 bases; bases outside gene matches: 0. DNA of the CDR3: TGTGCCTACAGGGGGCCCTACGAGCAGTACTTC. Protein: CAYRGPYEQYF.

The V gene is TRBV7-2, the J gene TRBJ1-1; D is undetermined. The CDR3 has 15 amino acids. CDR1 and CDR2 (germline): SGHTA, FQGNSA. Trimming stripped 2 bases from V and 4 bases from J, with 14 bases between. Here the CDR3 reads CASSLRLMTSTEAFF. CDR3 coding DNA: TGTGCCAGCAGCTTAAGACTGATGACCAGCACTGAAGCTTTCTTT.

The V gene is TRBV7-9, the J gene TRBJ1-2, with 7 bases matching TRBD1. The CDR3 extends over 14 amino acids. Trimming at V came to 3 bases and at J to 8 bases, leaving 9 bases not matched to a gene. Germline lookup yields CDR1 SEHNR and CDR2 FQNEAQ (reference sequence). The CDR3 nucleotides read TGTGCCAGCAGCTTCGGACAGGCCGCCGTGGGCTACACCTTC. This encodes CASSFGQAAVGYTF.

The V gene is TRBV7-9, the J gene TRBJ1-2; D is uncertain. The CDR3 totals 13 residues. From germline, CDR1 is SEHNR and CDR2 FQNEAQ (reference sequence). V lost 5 bases to trimming and J lost 5 bases, with 12 bases between them. The CDR3, as DNA: TGTGCCAGCAGCCGACCCGCGGGGTATGGCTACACCTTC. Its protein is CASSRPAGYGYTF.

As for this clone: Within the sample, other DNA sequences also encode this same CDR3. The chain couples TRBV5-1 to TRBJ1-1; D is ambiguous. The germline gives CDR1 SGHRS, CDR2 YFSETQ. V was shortened by 4 bases and J by 2 bases, with 12 bases between the two germline ends. This CDR3 contains 14 residues. The DNA for the CDR3 is TGCGCCAGCAGCCTTACGGGAGGAAACACTGAAGCTTTCTTT. As protein: CASSLTGGNTEAFF.

This chain links TRBV7-9 with TRBJ1-3; 7 nucleotides agree with TRBD1. Germline lookup yields CDR1 SEHNR and CDR2 FQNEAQ (reference sequence). The V gene end was trimmed by 5 bases and the J gene end by 3 bases; junction bases not matched to a gene: 7. This CDR3 has 15 amino acids. The chain's CDR3 is CASSRDRDGGNTIYF. CDR3 nucleotide sequence: TGTGCCAGCAGCCGAGACAGGGACGGTGGAAACACCATATATTTT.

This chain uses TRBV9 with TRBJ2-7, with 8 bases matching TRBD2. The V and J ends lost 4 bases and 4 bases, in that order; junction bases with no gene match: 10. The germline V gene has CDR1 SGDLS and CDR2 YYNGEE. There are 15 residues in the CDR3. The CDR3 loop is CASSPGAGAYYEQYF. The CDR3, as DNA: TGTGCCAGCAGCCCCGGAGCGGGGGCCTATTACGAGCAGTACTTC.

The chain is built from TRBV19 and TRBJ1-6; 8 bases agree with TRBD1. The CDR3 has 13 amino acids. After removal of 8 bases from V and 8 bases from J, the junction contained 5 bases not matched to a gene. The germline V gene has CDR1 LNHDA and CDR2 SQIVND (reference sequence). CDR3 sequence (DNA): TGTGCCAGTTCGGACAGGGAGTATTCACCCCTCCACTTT. Its protein product is CASSDREYSPLHF.

This chain connects TRBV7-2 to TRBJ1-4, with D perhaps matching TRBD1 (6 bases). In germline, CDR1 is SGHTA, CDR2 FQGNSA. The CDR3 is 17 residues long. V lost 1 base to trimming and J lost 5 bases, with 17 bases between them. DNA for the CDR3: TGTGCCAGCAGCTTAGGAATCCCTGGCCAGGGGAATGAAAAACTGTTTTTT. This translates into CASSLGIPGQGNEKLFF.

The rearrangement joins TRBV6-1 to TRBJ1-2, with 8 bases fitting TRBD1. Germline CDR1 and CDR2: MNHNS and SASEGT. The CDR3 has 14 residues. Trimming at V came to 3 bases and at J to 10 bases, leaving 10 bases not matched to a gene. The CDR3 DNA is TGTGCCAGCAGTGACCCTGCCGGGACAGGTTTCTACACCTTC. The encoded protein is CASSDPAGTGFYTF.

This rearrangement joins TRBV6-2 or TRBV6-3 to TRBJ1-2; weak D call: TRBD1 (6 bases). The germline V gene encodes CDR1 MNHEY and CDR2 SVGEGT. Trimming shortened V by 8 bases and J by 3 bases, and 16 bases separated the two germline ends. CDR3 length equals 14 residues. Here the CDR3 DNA reads TGTGCCAGCCGCCCGACAGGCCAAGACTATGGCTACACCTTC. It encodes CASRPTGQDYGYTF.

The V and J genes are TRBV6-9 and TRBJ1-2; 7 bases line up with TRBD1. Germline V lookup: CDR1 MNHGY, CDR2 SVAAGI. V shed 3 bases, J shed 5 bases, and the junction held 6 bases outside the gene matches. CDR3 length: 14 amino acids. The CDR3 is CASSYTDRKYGYTF. CDR3 sequence (DNA): TGTGCCAGCAGTTACACGGACAGGAAATATGGCTACACCTTC.

The J gene is TRBJ2-2, the V gene TRBV10-2; TRBD1 aligns across 10 bases. Trimming at V came to 7 bases and at J to 2 bases, leaving 10 bases not matched to a gene. The CDR3 has 17 residues. CDR1 WSHSY and CDR2 SAAADI come from the germline V gene. CDR3 sequence: CASKPRTGGANTGELFF. The CDR3 DNA reads as TGCGCCAGCAAACCCCGGACAGGGGGGGCCAACACCGGGGAGCTGTTTTTT.

The genes are TRBV5-7 and TRBJ1-5, with D hard to call. TRBV5-7 is flagged as an ORF with uncertain function. CDR3 length: 16 residues. V lost 1 base, J lost 1 base, and 12 bases lay in between. This chain's CDR3 is CASSLLSEVSNQPQHF. In DNA form, the CDR3 reads TGTGCCAGCAGCTTGTTAAGTGAGGTCAGCAATCAGCCCCAGCATTTT.

The rearrangement joins TRBV9 to TRBJ1-1, with D perhaps matching TRBD1 (5 bases). The CDR3 totals 17 residues. The V end was cut by 0 bases, the J end by 2 bases, with 17 bases between. Germline V lookup: CDR1 SGDLS, CDR2 YYNGEE. The chain's CDR3 is CASSVVGGGGDNTEAFF. DNA of the CDR3: TGTGCCAGCAGCGTAGTTGGGGGAGGCGGCGACAACACTGAAGCTTTCTTT. The entire variable domain, with the rest obtained from reference TRBV9 and TRBJ1-1, is as follows: DSGVTQTPKHLITATGQRVTLRCSPRSGDLSVYWYQQSLDQGLQFLIQYYNGEERAKGNILERFSAQQFPDLHSELNLSSLELGDSALYFCASSVVGGGGDNTEAFFGQGTRLTVV.

J is TRBJ1-5 and V is TRBV5-5, with D possibly matching TRBD1 (6 bases). Per germline, CDR1 SGHKS and CDR2 YYEKEE (reference sequence). V was clipped by 0 bases and J by 4 bases, with 20 bases between them. This CDR3 is built from 18 residues. The CDR3 loop reads CASSLDWQGKGWNQPQHF. CDR3 sequence (DNA): TGTGCCAGCAGCTTGGATTGGCAGGGGAAAGGTTGGAATCAGCCCCAGCATTTT.

The gene calls are TRBV19 and TRBJ1-2, with 7 bases aligning to TRBD1. CDR1 is LNHDA, CDR2 SQIVND, per germline (reference sequence). The ends lost 4 bases at V and 7 bases at J; junction bases unmatched: 3. CDR3 length equals 12 residues. The DNA of the CDR3 is TGTGCCAGTAGTACAGGGGGATCTGGCTACACCTTC. It specifies CASSTGGSGYTF.

This chain joins TRBV4-3 and TRBJ2-3, with D tentatively TRBD2 (7 bases). This CDR3 spans 20 amino acids. CDR1 LGHNA and CDR2 YSLEER come from the germline V gene. The V end lost 3 bases, the J end lost 4 bases, and 29 bases lay between the germline ends. The CDR3 DNA sequence: TGCGCCAGCAGCCAGAGCCTTTATTCAGGCGGGGGCATCGGTGCAGATACGCAGTATTTT. It yields the protein CASSQSLYSGGGIGADTQYF.

This clone was picked up one time. The chain uses TRBV29-1 and TRBJ2-7; no clear D gene. CDR3 length equals 11 residues. The V and J ends lost 0 bases and 9 bases respectively, with 9 bases between them. Germline loops: CDR1 SQVTM, CDR2 ANQGSEA. CDR3 sequence (DNA): TGCAGCGTTGAAGATTCCTCCGGGCAGTACTTC. It yields the protein CSVEDSSGQYF.

The rearrangement joins TRBV6-5 to TRBJ1-4, with D unresolved. The CDR3 totals 14 residues. Germline values: CDR1 MNHEY, CDR2 SVGAGI. Deletions cut 4 bases from V and 6 bases from J, with 12 bases between. The CDR3 loop is CASSSRGGYEKLFF. The CDR3 DNA sequence: TGTGCCAGCAGTTCTCGGGGAGGGTATGAAAAACTGTTTTTT.